The 26 T cell receptor beta chains in this list originate from one sample, sequenced in a study of regulatory T cells in long-lasting Graves disease. Sample time point: newly diagnosed GD, antithyroid drugs for less than 3 months. The TCR library was made from RNA extracted from PBMCs. iRepertoire HTBI primers and Arm-PCR of CDR3 regions built TCR beta libraries. MiXCR, run by TCRdb on the multiplex PCR reads, gives a single entry per CDR3 protein. The data contain hundreds of thousands of distinct CDR3 sequences, roughly 15% of them singletons. The same data also went into a second study, on T cells in Graves' hyperthyroidism and ophthalmopathy.

The sequences come from peripheral blood mononuclear cells (PBMCs), collected at new diagnosis, from a patient treated with antithyroid drugs. These receptors all come from a woman aged 25 to 39 with Graves disease.

This clonotype was recorded many times. The chain links TRBV20-1 to TRBJ1-1; possibly TRBD1 for D (6 bases). This CDR3 is 13 amino acids long. Trimming took 3 bases from V and 7 from J, leaving 15 bases between them. Germline V gene lookup returns CDR1 DFQATT and CDR2 SNEGSKA (reference sequence). For the CDR3, the DNA is TGCAGTGCTAGGATTCTACAGGGTGTTGAAGCTTTCTTT. Protein sequence: CSARILQGVEAFF.

In this sample, this clonotype turned up many times. The chain has TRBV27 and TRBJ2-7; TRBD2 agrees at 11 bases. This CDR3 contains 15 residues. Per the germline V gene, CDR1 is MNHEY and CDR2 is SMNVEV (reference sequence). J lost 2 bases, V lost 4 bases, and 4 bases had no gene match. Here the CDR3 DNA reads TGTGCCAGCAGTTCGCGACTAGCGGGGACCTACGAGCAGTACTTC. The encoded protein is CASSSRLAGTYEQYF.

Note on this clonotype: A much larger clone differs from this one at a single base, so this may be a read error. The chain recombines TRBV6-2 or TRBV6-3 with TRBJ1-5, with 9 bases matching TRBD1. From germline, CDR1 is MNHEY and CDR2 SVGEGT. The CDR3 spans 16 residues. Trimming removed 5 bases from V and 1 base from J; junction bases left unmatched: 6. CDR3 protein: CASSGTGGRSNQPQHF. The CDR3 nucleotides are TGTGCCAGCAGTGGAACAGGGGGCCGGAGCAATCAGCCCCAGCATTTT.

V gene TRBV5-1 combines with J gene TRBJ2-5; a possible D gene is TRBD1 (6 bases). V was pared by 4 bases and J by 2 bases, with 12 bases between. Germline loops: CDR1 SGHRS, CDR2 YFSETQ. The CDR3 spans 14 residues. The CDR3 is CASSPGTQQETQYF. Written as DNA, the CDR3 is TGCGCCAGCAGCCCCGGGACACAACAAGAGACCCAGTACTTC.

This clonotype was observed once. This clone may be a read error of a much larger clone one base away. The V and J genes are TRBV30 and TRBJ1-1, with TRBD1 identical over 9 bases. Germline CDR1 and CDR2: GTSNPN and SVGIG (reference sequence). The CDR3 spans 15 residues. The CDR3 bases are TGTGCCTGGAGTGTTAAGGGACAGGGCAACACTGAAGCTCTCTTT. This encodes CAWSVKGQGNTEALF. Full variable domain (outside the CDR3, taken from reference TRBV30 and TRBJ1-1): SQTIHQWPATLVQPVGSPLSLECTVEGTSNPNLYWYRQAAGRGLQLLFYSVGIGQISSEVPQNLSASRPQDRQFILSSKKLLLSDSGFYLCAWSVKGQGNTEALFGQGTRLTVV.

This clonotype was seen at least ten times. The chain combines TRBV7-9 with TRBJ2-1, with 8 bases lining up with TRBD1. V lost 6 bases to trimming and J lost 6 bases; unmatched junction nucleotides: 16. The CDR3 loop spans 17 amino acids. Germline lookup yields CDR1 SEHNR and CDR2 FQNEAQ (reference sequence). The CDR3 region is CASRPYSFRDRGNEQFF. Here the CDR3 DNA reads TGTGCCAGCAGACCCTATAGTTTTCGAGACAGGGGCAATGAGCAGTTCTTC.

The chain couples TRBV30 to TRBJ1-4; D not certain. Germline V lookup: CDR1 GTSNPN, CDR2 SVGIG (reference sequence). Trimming took off 0 bases at V and 2 bases at J, with 10 bases between the two ends. The CDR3 extends over 15 amino acids. The CDR3 protein is CAWSVGSGTNEKLFF. The CDR3 DNA reads TGTGCCTGGAGTGTAGGATCTGGGACTAATGAAAAACTGTTTTTT.

J is TRBJ1-2 and V is TRBV20-1, with D unclear. Germline V CDR1 and CDR2: DFQATT, SNEGSKA (reference sequence). V was pared by 8 bases and J by 7 bases, with 14 bases between. CDR3 size: 11 residues. CDR3 DNA sequence: TGCAGTACTCCCGGGTGGGGTGGCTACACCTTC. Protein: CSTPGWGGYTF.

The V gene is TRBV5-1, the J gene TRBJ2-3; the match to TRBD2 covers 7 bases. The CDR3 is made up of 17 amino acids. V was clipped by 10 bases and J by 2 bases; unmatched bases: 19. CDR1 is SGHRS, CDR2 YFSETQ, per germline. The chain's CDR3 is CASPTSPTTRSTDTQYF. The CDR3 region has the DNA TGCGCCTCACCGACTAGCCCAACAACCAGGTCCACAGATACGCAGTATTTT.

This clonotype has a handful of counts. The chain couples TRBV6-2 or TRBV6-3 to TRBJ2-3, with D uncertain. Germline values: CDR1 MNHEY, CDR2 SVGEGT. There are 14 residues in the CDR3. Trimming left V 5 bases short and J 4 bases short, with 13 bases between. The CDR3 protein is CASSEYMKSDTQYF. CDR3 nucleotide sequence: TGTGCCAGCAGTGAATATATGAAGTCAGATACGCAGTATTTT.

The sample holds many counts of this clonotype. The chain uses TRBV20-1 and TRBJ2-7; 12 bases align to TRBD2. The CDR3 spans 13 residues. Germline values: CDR1 DFQATT, CDR2 SNEGSKA (reference sequence). The chain's CDR3 is CSFWTSGMYEQYF. DNA for the CDR3: TGCAGCTTTTGGACTAGCGGGATGTACGAGCAGTACTTC.

This clonotype was recorded a few times. The chain has TRBV28 and TRBJ2-1, with a tentative D call TRBD2 (5 bases). CDR3 size: 12 residues. Germline CDR1 reads MDHEN; CDR2 reads SYDVKM. V shed 5 bases and J shed 9 bases, with 11 bases lying between them. CDR3 in DNA: TGTGCCAGCAGTGTGCCCCGGGGTGAGCAGTTCTTC. It is translated as CASSVPRGEQFF.

This clonotype was seen a handful of times. Given a far larger clone just one base away, this is likely a sequencing read error. This chain uses TRBV7-9 with TRBJ2-7, with D possibly TRBD1 on 6 matching bases. Between the trimmed V and J ends, which lost 5 bases and 6 bases, there was a span of 14 bases. The germline CDR1 and CDR2 sequences are SEHNR and FQNEAQ (reference sequence). The CDR3 runs 13 residues. CDR3 protein: CASSHPAGAEQYF. The CDR3 region has the DNA TGTGCCAGCAGCCATCCCGCAGGGGCCGAGCAGTACTTC.

Points on this clonotype: A read error is likely, as this CDR3 ends without the conserved phenylalanine or tryptophan. CDR3: CASSLGTDYGYTL. CDR3 in DNA: TGTGCCAGCAGCCTAGGGACAGATTATGGCTACACCCTC. The chain recombines TRBV28 with TRBJ1-2; 7 bases align to TRBD1. Trimming removed 6 bases from V and 5 bases from J; junction bases left unmatched: 6. The germline V gene has CDR1 MDHEN and CDR2 SYDVKM. The CDR3 extends over 13 amino acids.

The chain couples TRBV27 to TRBJ1-2; the D is unclear. V lost 3 bases, J lost 1 base, and 6 bases lay in between. The CDR3 has 13 amino acids. The germline CDR1 and CDR2 sequences are MNHEY and SMNVEV (reference sequence). The CDR3 spells CASSLAYNYGYTF. CDR3 nucleotide sequence: TGTGCCAGCAGTTTGGCGTATAACTATGGCTACACCTTC.

This clonotype appeared many times. The gene calls are TRBV2 and TRBJ1-4; TRBD1 aligns across 8 bases. Trimming removed 7 bases from V and 5 bases from J; junction bases left unmatched: 3. The CDR3 contains 13 residues. The germline CDR1 and CDR2 sequences are SNHLY and FYNNEI. CDR3 nucleotides: TGTGCCAGCACGGACAGGGCAAATGAAAAACTGTTTTTT. This encodes CASTDRANEKLFF.

This clonotype was picked up one time. It may be a read error: a sequence one base away is much more abundant. The rearrangement links TRBV28 to TRBJ2-7; either TRBD1 or TRBD2 may supply D (5 bases each). The CDR3 contains 15 residues. Germline V lookup: CDR1 MDHEN, CDR2 SYDVKM. V dropped 7 bases and J dropped 7 bases, with 23 bases sitting between them. CDR3 in DNA: TGTGCCAGCACCGCGAGGGGCCAAGGTAGCGATGAGCAGTACTTC. This codes for CASTARGQGSDEQYF.

This clonotype was picked up a small number of times. J is TRBJ1-1 and V is TRBV4-1; D is possibly TRBD1 (5 bases). V was cut by 2 bases and J by 2 bases, with 15 bases left in between. This CDR3 spans 16 amino acids. CDR1 is MGHRA, CDR2 YSYEKL, per germline. The CDR3 loop reads CASSQIDSGVNTEAFF. The CDR3 nucleotides are TGCGCCAGCAGCCAAATTGATTCGGGGGTCAACACTGAAGCTTTCTTT.

This clonotype was seen repeatedly, ten times or more. The CDR3 region is CSASPVGGTGKLETQYF. CDR3 DNA: TGCAGTGCTAGCCCGGTAGGAGGGACAGGGAAGTTGGAGACCCAGTACTTC. The rearrangement links TRBV20-1 to TRBJ2-5; 9 bases line up with TRBD1. The V gene's germline CDR1 is DFQATT and CDR2 SNEGSKA (reference sequence). The CDR3 contains 17 residues. Unmatched junction bases numbered 16, after V lost 3 bases and J lost 5 bases.

This clonotype was seen many times. V and J are TRBV28 and TRBJ1-3; 7 nucleotides agree with TRBD1. CDR1 and CDR2 from the germline V gene are MDHEN and SYDVKM. Trimming cost V 8 bases and J 0 bases; bases outside gene matches: 7. There are 15 residues in the CDR3. The CDR3 region is CASSWDSRSGNTIYF. In DNA form, the CDR3 reads TGTGCCAGCTCATGGGACAGCCGCTCTGGAAACACCATATATTTT.

This clonotype appeared a few times. The chain links TRBV29-1 to TRBJ2-1; 11 bases align to TRBD1. The CDR3 runs 14 residues. The J segment lost 8 bases and the V segment lost 7 bases, leaving 10 bases of the junction unmatched. Looked up from germline, CDR1 is SQVTM and CDR2 is ANQGSEA. The chain's CDR3 is CSAWTGGFLDEQFF. CDR3 nucleotide sequence: TGCAGCGCATGGACAGGGGGCTTCTTGGATGAGCAGTTCTTC.

This clonotype is a singleton in its sample. V and J are TRBV7-9 and TRBJ2-5, with D perhaps being TRBD1 or TRBD2 (5 bases each). The CDR3 totals 14 residues. The V gene's germline CDR1 is SEHNR and CDR2 FQNEAQ (reference sequence). The CDR3 protein is CASARSGTIETQYF. The CDR3 bases are TGTGCTTCGGCTCGGTCCGGGACGATCGAGACCCAGTACTTC.

This chain joins TRBV3-1 and TRBJ2-2; 11 bases agree with TRBD2. CDR1 is LGHDT and CDR2 is YNNKEL in the germline V gene (reference sequence). V was clipped by 4 bases and J by 6 bases; unmatched bases: 19. The CDR3 has 20 residues. DNA of the CDR3: TGTGCCAGCAGCCCCCTGCGGCCGCTCGGGACTAGCGGTCCCTCCGGGGAGCTGTTTTTT. It codes for CASSPLRPLGTSGPSGELFF.

This clonotype showed up just a few times. The genes are TRBV28 and TRBJ2-7; D remains unclear. There are 14 residues in the CDR3. The V end lost 4 bases, the J end lost 2 bases, and 12 bases lay between the germline ends. The germline V gene encodes CDR1 MDHEN and CDR2 SYDVKM. CDR3 bases: TGTGCCAGCAGTTCCCATCAGGCGCCCTACGAGCAGTACTTC. Its translation is CASSSHQAPYEQYF.

In this sample, this clonotype turned up many times. This chain joins TRBV7-8 and TRBJ1-6; D might be TRBD1 (6 bases). Germline CDR1 SGHVS, CDR2 FQNEAQ. The CDR3 has 16 amino acids. The V gene lost 5 bases and the J gene lost 0 bases, with 11 bases spanning the gap. The CDR3 nucleotides are TGTGCCAGCAGCGTACAGACAGGCTCCTATAATTCACCCCTCCACTTT. This codes for CASSVQTGSYNSPLHF.

At least ten counts were recorded for this clonotype. This CDR3 is CASRSKTYGYTF. The CDR3, as DNA: TGTGCCAGCAGGTCCAAGACCTATGGCTACACCTTC. The gene calls are TRBV6-1 and TRBJ1-2; no reliable D call. Germline V gene data show CDR1 as MNHNS and CDR2 as SASEGT. Trimming cost V 6 bases and J 4 bases, with 9 bases left between them. There are 12 residues in the CDR3.